This TCR beta chain was obtained from a study of T cell repertoires in cytomegalovirus infection. Study-wide context: Matching HLA type and CMV infection were both indicated by public TCR beta signatures. Study observations and caveats: Summed public TCR beta family frequency identified CMV carriers bearing the relevant HLA. The ex vivo response showed dominance by HLA-C-restricted CMV-specific TCR beta clonotypes.

As to this clonotype: What it binds is not known.

Using its own MiXCR run on the reads, TCRdb lists one record per CDR3 protein. The sample has approximately 260,000 distinct CDR3 sequences, approximately 17% seen once; the top ten hold approximately 51%. CDR1 and CDR2 from the germline V gene are MNHEY and SVGAGI. V was cut by 0 bases and J by 5 bases, with 8 bases left in between. This CDR3 region has 13 residues. This chain joins TRBV6-5 and TRBJ2-7, with no clear D. This receptor was obtained from a human donor in good health (CMV status not recorded). Some clones in this sample may be carry-over from other donors' samples. The sequencing sample was made of CD8+ T cells from PBMCs. In DNA, the CDR3 is TGTGCCAGCAGTTACTCGGGTCGCCACGAGCAGTACTTC. Its translation: CASSYSGRHEQYF.